Presented here are 20 T cell receptor beta chains from one specimen sequenced in a study of cytomegalovirus exposure and HLA in healthy donors (dated by TCRdb to about 2017). Library preparation employed the immunoSEQ multiplex PCR assay. For the multiplex PCR, a mixture combining 60 forward primers for TCR Vbeta segments and 13 reverse primers for TCR Jbeta segments was used. In TCRdb, the immuneACCESS table is reduced to in-frame sequences with V and J assigned. These tables do not hold every clone; where another copy was compared, an unresolved V gene accounts for under half, and the others remain unexplained. Across this sample there are about 180,000 clones, with 60% to 85% seen only once. Jointly, the top ten make up approximately 2.9% of the sample. Sequencing was done on a sample of PBMCs. These TCRs come from a male donor in good health and CMV-seronegative.

The V call is TRBV6-1, the J call TRBJ2-1, with 9 bases lining up with TRBD2. From germline, CDR1 is MNHNS and CDR2 SASEGT. Trimming cost V 8 bases and J 6 bases; bases outside gene matches: 5. The CDR3 has 13 residues. CDR3 DNA: TGTGCCAGCGGTAGCGGGAGTGTCAATGAGCAGTTCTTC. This codes for CASGSGSVNEQFF.

In its sample, this clone was seen a few times. The chain is built from TRBV30 and TRBJ2-7; TRBD1 matches 8 bases. The CDR3 length is 15 residues. Trimming cost V 5 bases and J 2 bases; bases outside gene matches: 11. Germline CDR1 is GTSNPN and CDR2 is SVGIG (reference sequence). CDR3 sequence: CAWGGTGGKTYEQYF. CDR3 DNA: TGTGCCTGGGGTGGCACAGGGGGAAAGACCTACGAGCAGTACTTC.

V gene TRBV27 combines with J gene TRBJ2-3, with 9 bases lining up with TRBD2. The CDR3 spans 16 residues. Germline CDR1 is MNHEY and CDR2 is SMNVEV (reference sequence). V lost 10 bases, J lost 3 bases, and 14 bases stayed unmatched. The CDR3 reads CATRRPGTSLTDTQYF. CDR3 DNA sequence: TGTGCCACCAGGCGTCCCGGGACTAGCCTAACAGATACGCAGTATTTT.

The genes are TRBV7-9 and TRBJ2-1; TRBD2 matches at 10 bases. Trimming removed 7 bases from V and 12 bases from J; junction bases left unmatched: 12. Germline CDR1 reads SEHNR; CDR2 reads FQNEAQ (reference sequence). CDR3 size: 14 residues. CDR3: CASTSGTSAQWQFF. The CDR3 coding sequence is TGTGCCAGCACTTCCGGGACTAGCGCCCAGTGGCAGTTCTTC.

The V gene is TRBV7-3, the J gene TRBJ2-1; D possibly corresponds to TRBD2 (6 bases). The CDR3 has 16 amino acids. Trimming took 4 bases from V and 1 from J, leaving 14 bases between them. The germline V gene has CDR1 SGHTA and CDR2 FQGTGA. The CDR3 DNA sequence: TGTGCCAGCAGCTACCCTGGAGGGCAGTCCTACAATGAGCAGTTCTTC. Protein: CASSYPGGQSYNEQFF.

The chain links TRBV27 to TRBJ1-5; 10 nucleotides agree with TRBD1. Germline CDR1 MNHEY, CDR2 SMNVEV (reference sequence). The CDR3 is made up of 15 amino acids. The junction had 2 bases not matched to a gene; V was cut back by 3 bases and J by 3 bases. CDR3 sequence (DNA): TGTGCCAGCAGTTTGACAGGGGGCAACAATCAGCCCCAGCATTTT. Its protein product is CASSLTGGNNQPQHF.

The V call is TRBV9, the J call TRBJ2-1; 8 positions agree with TRBD2. This CDR3 has 15 amino acids. Germline CDR1 SGDLS, CDR2 YYNGEE. J was trimmed by 6 bases and V by 0 bases; bases with no gene match: 5. CDR3 coding DNA: TGTGCCAGCAGCGTAGGGGCTAGCGGGCGCAATGAGCAGTTCTTC. As protein: CASSVGASGRNEQFF.

The chain links TRBV2 to TRBJ1-2, with 10 bases matching TRBD1. This CDR3 contains 14 residues. Germline lookup yields CDR1 SNHLY and CDR2 FYNNEI. The J segment lost 6 bases and the V segment lost 6 bases, leaving 7 bases of the junction unmatched. This CDR3 reads CASSGRQGANGYTF. Here the CDR3 DNA reads TGTGCCAGCAGCGGCCGACAGGGGGCAAATGGCTACACCTTC.

V gene TRBV10-3 combines with J gene TRBJ2-7, with D maybe TRBD2 (5 bases). Germline V gene lookup returns CDR1 ENHRY and CDR2 SYGVKD. The CDR3 is 14 amino acids. V dropped 2 bases and J dropped 0 bases, with 8 bases sitting between them. CDR3 bases: TGTGCCATCAGTGAGCGCGGACTCTCCTACGAGCAGTACTTC. Amino acid sequence: CAISERGLSYEQYF.

This clone appeared once. The chain is built from TRBV28 and TRBJ2-2, with D maybe TRBD2 (6 bases). V was pared by 1 base and J by 0 bases, with 9 bases between. Germline CDR1 MDHEN, CDR2 SYDVKM. CDR3 size: 16 residues. The CDR3 spells CASSLLRGTNTGELFF. The CDR3 DNA is TGTGCCAGCAGTTTATTGCGGGGAACGAACACCGGGGAGCTGTTTTTT.

The rearrangement links TRBV10-3 to TRBJ2-7; weak D call: TRBD2 (6 bases). CDR1 is ENHRY and CDR2 is SYGVKD in the germline V gene. With 0 bases removed from V and 5 bases from J, the gap between germline ends came to 8 bases. CDR3 length equals 13 residues. In DNA, the CDR3 is TGTGCCATCAGTGAGTCGAGGGAGGACGAGCAGTACTTC. Amino acid sequence: CAISESREDEQYF.

This clone appeared a few times. V and J are TRBV30 and TRBJ1-5, with TRBD1 as a possible D gene (6 bases). Trimming shortened V by 2 bases and J by 9 bases, and 17 bases separated the two germline ends. The CDR3 contains 14 residues. Germline lookup yields CDR1 GTSNPN and CDR2 SVGIG (reference sequence). CDR3 sequence reads: CAWSTSRGAGPQHF. In nucleotides, the CDR3 is TGTGCCTGGAGTACTTCCAGGGGAGCAGGGCCCCAGCATTTT.

This clone turned up a few times. The chain joins TRBV2 to TRBJ1-2, with 8 bases that match TRBD1. After removal of 4 bases from V and 4 bases from J, the junction contained 5 bases not matched to a gene. The germline gives CDR1 SNHLY, CDR2 FYNNEI. This CDR3 is 14 amino acids long. CDR3 sequence (DNA): TGTGCCAGCAGTGCGACAGGGGATGGCTATGGCTACACCTTC. Protein product: CASSATGDGYGYTF.

The chain employs TRBV7-8 and TRBJ1-5; D ambiguous. The V and J ends lost 0 bases and 2 bases respectively, with 5 bases between them. The germline CDR1 and CDR2 sequences are SGHVS and FQNEAQ. The CDR3 length is 14 residues. The CDR3 nucleotides are TGTGCCAGCAGCTTAGCTCCTGGCAATCAGCCCCAGCATTTT. Protein sequence: CASSLAPGNQPQHF.

The rearrangement links TRBV28 to TRBJ2-1; D perhaps matches TRBD2 (6 bases). Germline V gene lookup returns CDR1 MDHEN and CDR2 SYDVKM. The CDR3 covers 15 residues. The ends were cut back, 5 bases at V and 4 bases at J, with 15 bases in the middle. CDR3 nucleotides: TGTGCCAGCAGTACTAGGGGACTCCATTACAATGAGCAGTTCTTC. Residues: CASSTRGLHYNEQFF.

The J gene is TRBJ1-5, the V gene TRBV6-5; possibly TRBD1 for D (6 bases). Deletions cut 5 bases from V and 3 bases from J, with 14 bases between. Looked up from germline, CDR1 is MNHEY and CDR2 is SVGAGI. The CDR3 spans 15 residues. As DNA, the CDR3 is TGTGCCAGCAGTCTCACCACAGGGAACAATCAGCCCCAGCATTTT. Translation: CASSLTTGNNQPQHF.

This sequence joins TRBV11-2 and TRBJ1-5; D might be TRBD1 (6 bases). With 3 bases removed from V and 5 bases from J, the gap between germline ends came to 17 bases. The CDR3 totals 16 residues. CDR1 is SGHAT, CDR2 FQNNGV, per germline. The CDR3 sequence is CASSFTTGTSHQPQHF. The CDR3 DNA sequence: TGTGCCAGCAGCTTTACGACAGGAACCTCTCATCAGCCCCAGCATTTT.

The genes are TRBV2 and TRBJ1-2, with 12 nucleotides matching TRBD1. The CDR3 covers 16 residues. The germline V gene has CDR1 SNHLY and CDR2 FYNNEI. Unmatched junction bases numbered 13, after V lost 6 bases and J lost 8 bases. This chain's CDR3 is CASRDVSGQGAIGYTF. CDR3 in DNA: TGTGCCAGCAGGGACGTATCGGGACAGGGGGCGATCGGCTACACCTTC.

The chain is built from TRBV4-2 and TRBJ2-1; D perhaps matches TRBD2 (5 bases). In germline, CDR1 is LGHNA, CDR2 YNFKEQ. V shed 1 base and J shed 7 bases, with 11 bases lying between them. CDR3 length: 14 amino acids. The CDR3 spells CASSQAPGGNEQFF. CDR3 nucleotides: TGTGCCAGCAGCCAAGCCCCGGGCGGGAATGAGCAGTTCTTC.

In this sample, this clone turned up once. The CDR3 bases are TGTGCCAGCAGCTCGGGGACAGGGGGGAGCACTGAAGCTTTCTTT. Protein product: CASSSGTGGSTEAFF. The chain has TRBV7-6 and TRBJ1-1; 11 bases are shared with TRBD1. Trimming took 4 bases from V and 4 from J; bases not matched to a gene: 5. The CDR3 totals 15 residues. Germline CDR1 is SGHVS and CDR2 is FNYEAQ.